Each of the 19 T cell receptor beta chains below was sequenced from the same sample in a study of T cell repertoires in cytomegalovirus infection (dated by TCRdb to the late 2010s). Instrument on record: Illumina HiSeq 1500. Clones were called with MiXCR by TCRdb after fastp trimmed the public reads at Q25, and only in-frame beta chains were retained. Rows with one shared CDR3 protein collapse into an entry with the most common genes and DNA. For this sample there are 350,000 to 450,000 distinct CDR3 sequences; less than 20% appear just once. About 10% of the sample goes to the ten largest clones. Sequenced sample: PBMCs. The source is a human donor in good health (CMV status not recorded). Some clones in this sample may be carry-over from other donors' samples.

The chain uses TRBV5-5 and TRBJ1-3; D is ambiguous. Per germline, CDR1 SGHKS and CDR2 YYEKEE (reference sequence). The CDR3 spans 14 residues. V was clipped by 0 bases and J by 0 bases, with 4 bases between them. This CDR3 is CASSLAFSGNTIYF. Written as DNA, the CDR3 is TGTGCCAGCAGCTTGGCCTTCTCTGGAAACACCATATATTTT.

V gene TRBV7-6 combines with J gene TRBJ2-2; D is undetermined. V lost 0 bases, J lost 5 bases, and 7 bases lay in between. The CDR3 loop spans 14 amino acids. In germline, CDR1 is SGHVS, CDR2 FNYEAQ. The CDR3 sequence is CASSLAGPTGELFF. The CDR3, as DNA: TGTGCCAGCAGCTTAGCTGGCCCTACCGGGGAGCTGTTTTTT.

This clonotype came up a few times. The chain employs TRBV11-2 and TRBJ1-3; no firm D call. Trimming pared 0 bases from V and 4 bases from J, leaving 7 bases between. Germline V gene sequence: CDR1 SGHAT, CDR2 FQNNGV. The CDR3 totals 14 residues. DNA of the CDR3: TGTGCCAGCAGCTTAGATAGAACGGGAAACACCATATATTTT. It encodes CASSLDRTGNTIYF.

This chain uses TRBV6-2 or TRBV6-3 with TRBJ2-3; TRBD2 agrees at 7 bases. The CDR3 runs to 15 residues. Germline CDR1 is MNHEY and CDR2 is SVGEGT. The J segment lost 3 bases and the V segment lost 2 bases, leaving 5 bases of the junction unmatched. The CDR3 nucleotides are TGTGCCAGCAGTTACGATAGGGGAGGGACAGATACGCAGTATTTT. Translation: CASSYDRGGTDTQYF.

This clonotype occurred many times. The V call is TRBV7-2, the J call TRBJ2-7; 9 bases agree with TRBD2. The germline V gene has CDR1 SGHTA and CDR2 FQGNSA. V was pared by 6 bases and J by 4 bases, with 7 bases of the junction left unmatched. The CDR3 is 14 amino acids. CDR3 nucleotides: TGTGCCAGCAGATCTAGCGGGACCAAATACGAGCAGTACTTC. As protein: CASRSSGTKYEQYF.

This clonotype was counted between two and nine times. V usage is TRBV5-6 and J usage is TRBJ1-2; D gene unclear. Trimming removed 6 bases from V and 0 bases from J, with 15 bases in between. Per germline, CDR1 SGHDT and CDR2 YYEEEE. The CDR3 loop spans 15 amino acids. The chain's CDR3 is CASTVNPRSNYGYTF. The DNA for the CDR3 is TGTGCCAGCACCGTAAATCCGCGATCTAACTATGGCTACACCTTC.

The chain carries TRBV20-1 and TRBJ2-1; D may be TRBD1 or TRBD2 (5 bases each). The CDR3 extends over 14 amino acids. Germline V gene data show CDR1 as DFQATT and CDR2 as SNEGSKA (reference sequence). Trimming cost V 0 bases and J 5 bases, with 11 bases left between them. CDR3 residues: CSARDPRENNEQFF. The CDR3 nucleotides are TGCAGTGCTAGAGATCCCAGGGAGAACAATGAGCAGTTCTTC.

This rearrangement joins TRBV12-3 or TRBV12-4 to TRBJ1-1, with a possible D match to TRBD1 (5 bases). CDR3 size: 17 residues. Trimming left V 0 bases short and J 0 bases short, with 14 bases between. CDR3 protein: CASSLARRRGMNTEAFF. CDR3 nucleotide sequence: TGTGCCAGCAGTTTAGCGCGCAGACGGGGGATGAACACTGAAGCTTTCTTT.

J is TRBJ2-7 and V is TRBV28; the D is unclear. Germline V gene sequence: CDR1 MDHEN, CDR2 SYDVKM. This CDR3 has 13 residues. V was shortened by 3 bases and J by 3 bases, with 9 bases between the two germline ends. The CDR3 loop is CASSLTTIYEQYF. The CDR3 DNA reads as TGTGCCAGCAGTTTGACAACTATCTACGAGCAGTACTTC.

With respect to this clonotype: Compared with germline, one end of the junction differs, possibly owing to a read error. The CDR3 reads CASREGGFNSPLHF. The CDR3 nucleotides read TGTGCCAGCAGAGAAGGGGGTTTTAATTCACCCCTCCACTTT. The V and J genes are TRBV6-1 and TRBJ1-6, with a possible D match to TRBD1 (6 bases). Germline V gene lookup returns CDR1 MNHNS and CDR2 SASEGT. The CDR3 has 14 residues.

The chain uses TRBV20-1 and TRBJ1-2; TRBD1 might be the D (6 bases). Germline values: CDR1 DFQATT, CDR2 SNEGSKA (reference sequence). Between the trimmed V and J ends, which lost 4 bases and 2 bases, there was a span of 17 bases. This CDR3 has 15 residues. The CDR3 sequence is CSAIEDGGPNYGYTF. The CDR3 DNA is TGCAGTGCTATAGAAGATGGGGGGCCCAACTATGGCTACACCTTC.

The chain combines TRBV7-9 with TRBJ1-2; D is perhaps TRBD1 (6 bases). V lost 5 bases, J lost 14 bases, and 24 bases lay in between. The CDR3 length is 14 residues. Per the germline V gene, CDR1 is SEHNR and CDR2 is FQNEAQ (reference sequence). CDR3 region: CASSPDRSPWGCTF. The CDR3 DNA sequence: TGTGCCAGCAGCCCGGACAGAAGCCCCTGGGGTTGTACCTTC.

The genes are TRBV14 and TRBJ2-2, with D uncertain. V was cut by 4 bases and J by 6 bases, with 6 bases left in between. The CDR3 extends over 12 amino acids. In germline, CDR1 is SGHDN, CDR2 FVKESK. The CDR3 region has the DNA TGTGCCAGCAGCCCATATGCCGGGGAGCTGTTTTTT. This gives the protein CASSPYAGELFF.

This chain joins TRBV7-2 and TRBJ2-3; a weak D match, TRBD2 (6 bases). The CDR3 is 16 residues long. Trimming removed 5 bases from V and 0 bases from J, with 15 bases in between. Germline CDR1 and CDR2: SGHTA and FQGNSA. This CDR3 reads CASSGTGTQSTDTQYF. CDR3 bases: TGTGCCAGCAGCGGAACCGGGACTCAGAGCACAGATACGCAGTATTTT.

A few counts support this clonotype. The CDR3 spells CARTGTGSDGYTF. CDR3 nucleotides: TGTGCCCGAACCGGGACAGGGTCGGATGGCTACACCTTC. The chain recombines TRBV14 with TRBJ1-2; 9 bases are shared with TRBD1. Germline V gene sequence: CDR1 SGHDN, CDR2 FVKESK. The CDR3 runs 13 residues. V shed 11 bases, J shed 6 bases, and the junction held 10 bases outside the gene matches.

This clonotype appeared many times. The chain couples TRBV7-2 to TRBJ2-3, with unresolved D. The CDR3 covers 13 residues. CDR1 is SGHTA, CDR2 FQGNSA, per germline. V was shortened by 5 bases and J by 4 bases, with 10 bases between the two germline ends. The CDR3 loop reads CASSKEIADTQYF. The CDR3 bases are TGTGCCAGCAGCAAAGAAATAGCAGATACGCAGTATTTT.

This clonotype was detected a few times. The chain employs TRBV2 and TRBJ2-7; 7 nucleotides agree with TRBD1. The CDR3 runs 14 residues. Trimming took 5 bases from V and 0 from J; bases not matched to a gene: 4. Germline-derived CDR1 and CDR2 are SNHLY and FYNNEI. The CDR3: CASSRDSNSYEQYF. In DNA form, the CDR3 reads TGTGCCAGCAGTCGGGACAGTAACTCCTACGAGCAGTACTTC.

This clonotype occurred many times. The chain joins TRBV7-9 to TRBJ2-1, with 10 bases lining up with TRBD2. The CDR3 has 15 residues. Per the germline V gene, CDR1 is SEHNR and CDR2 is FQNEAQ (reference sequence). Losses at the gene ends were 2 bases for V and 7 bases for J; bases not matched to a gene: 5. The CDR3 loop is CASSLLAGGGNEQFF. CDR3 DNA: TGTGCCAGCAGCTTATTAGCGGGAGGAGGTAATGAGCAGTTCTTC.

The J gene is TRBJ2-1, the V gene TRBV12-3 or TRBV12-4; 10 positions agree with TRBD2. The CDR3 loop spans 15 amino acids. V shed 6 bases, J shed 10 bases, and the junction held 12 bases outside the gene matches. The chain's CDR3 is CASSPLAGKGWEQFF. The CDR3 nucleotides are TGTGCCAGCAGCCCACTAGCGGGGAAGGGATGGGAGCAGTTCTTC.